This record covers a single TCR beta chain. The data stem from a study of blood T cell repertoires in COVID-19. This table comes from immunoSEQ multiplex PCR, and its TCRdb copy is limited to in-frame clones, with some not included. The sample records some 230,000 clones, about four fifths being singletons. Germline V gene sequence: CDR1 SQVTM, CDR2 ANQGSEA. The CDR3 has 15 residues. J gave up 5 bases and V 5 bases, and 11 bases lay outside the gene matches. The source of this sequence is a woman aged 40-49 years with acute COVID-19. Sequencing used PBMCs or T cells enriched from blood (not recorded which). This chain uses TRBV29-1 with TRBJ2-1, with 8 bases lining up with TRBD2. The chain's CDR3 is CSVYRTSSRDNEQFF. DNA of the CDR3: TGCAGCGTTTACCGGACTAGCAGTCGAGACAATGAGCAGTTCTTC.